A single T cell receptor beta chain is shown here with its context. Its target is unknown. This sample was included in a study of CD8 T cells in ankylosing spondylitis. Whole-study findings and limits: Reportedly, significant enrichment of disease-linked clones occurred in matched ankylosing spondylitis synovial fluid.

TCRdb analysed the 5' RACE reads with MiXCR anew, one entry per CDR3 protein. The table includes 350,000 or so distinct CDR3 sequences, around a tenth detected once. The V end was cut by 6 bases, the J end by 10 bases, with 13 bases between. This CDR3 spans 11 amino acids. Per the germline V gene, CDR1 is DFQATT and CDR2 is SNEGSKA (reference sequence). The receptor's source is a female donor with ankylosing spondylitis or in good health (not recorded which). The sample consisted of blood, either unsorted or a sorted T cell fraction (not recorded which). The chain combines TRBV20-1 with TRBJ2-1; TRBD2 might be the D (5 bases). The CDR3 loop reads CSADRGIEQFF. The CDR3 nucleotides are TGCAGTGCGGACCGGGGAATAGAGCAGTTCTTC.